These 8 T cell receptor beta chains share one sample of origin, sequenced in a study of cytomegalovirus exposure and HLA in healthy donors (dated by TCRdb to about 2017). The library was produced with the immunoSEQ multiplex PCR assay. The table comes from immuneACCESS by way of TCRdb, which keeps in-frame sequences with V and J called. Part of the clones is missing from these tables; in studies checked, under half for an unresolved V gene and the rest for unknown reasons. A total of 150,000 to 200,000 clones appear in this sample, 70% to 90% of them only once. Approximately 2.2% of the sample lies in the top ten. Sequencing input: PBMCs. The receptors here all came from a woman aged 18-30 years in good health and CMV-seronegative.

The V call is TRBV6-5, the J call TRBJ1-1; maybe TRBD1 (5 bases). The germline gives CDR1 MNHEY, CDR2 SVGAGI. Trimming stripped 5 bases from V and 0 bases from J, with 10 bases between. There are 14 residues in the CDR3. CDR3 coding DNA: TGTGCCAGCAGTCCAGGGTGGATGAACACTGAAGCTTTCTTT. Amino acids: CASSPGWMNTEAFF.

This chain links TRBV5-1 with TRBJ2-3, with D possibly being TRBD1 (5 bases). V was trimmed by 5 bases and J by 5 bases, leaving 18 bases between them. This CDR3 comprises 15 residues. Germline CDR1 SGHRS, CDR2 YFSETQ. This chain's CDR3 is CASRQWGRVGDTQYF. The CDR3 DNA reads TGCGCCAGCAGGCAGTGGGGCCGGGTCGGAGATACGCAGTATTTT.

This sequence joins TRBV14 and TRBJ2-2; tentatively, D is TRBD2 (5 bases). Germline CDR1 reads SGHDN; CDR2 reads FVKESK. CDR3 length: 15 amino acids. V dropped 2 bases and J dropped 6 bases, with 13 bases sitting between them. The CDR3 here is CASSQISGVAGELFF. CDR3 DNA: TGTGCCAGCAGCCAAATAAGCGGTGTGGCCGGGGAGCTGTTTTTT.

This chain joins TRBV12-5 and TRBJ1-2; TRBD1 is a possible D gene (5 bases). From germline, CDR1 is LGHNT and CDR2 FRNRAP. The V gene lost 5 bases and the J gene lost 5 bases, with 30 bases spanning the gap. This CDR3 has 19 residues. In DNA, the CDR3 is TGTGCTAGTGGTCCTAGTGATGAACTCCTCAGGGCCCGCGGATATGGCTACACCTTC. It codes for CASGPSDELLRARGYGYTF.

The rearrangement links TRBV11-3 to TRBJ2-1, with a weak D call TRBD1 (5 bases). The CDR3 has 16 residues. The V gene lost 5 bases and the J gene lost 5 bases, with 19 bases spanning the gap. From germline, CDR1 is SGHNT and CDR2 YENEEA. The CDR3 sequence: CASSPRQRLPHNEQFF. CDR3 bases: TGTGCCAGCAGCCCGCGACAGCGACTTCCCCACAATGAGCAGTTCTTC.

This chain uses TRBV21-1 with TRBJ2-7; the table's D call, TRBD2, has no DNA check behind it. TRBV21-1 is a pseudogene segment. This CDR3 is built from 14 residues. This CDR3 reads CASSKGRGIDEQYF. The CDR3 DNA follows: TGTGCCAGCAGCAAAGGGCGGGGGATCGACGAGCAGTACTTC.

This sequence joins TRBV4-3 and TRBJ1-3, with D tentatively TRBD1 (5 bases). Trimming pared 0 bases from V and 4 bases from J, leaving 16 bases between. Germline V gene data show CDR1 as LGHNA and CDR2 as YSLEER. The CDR3 length is 17 residues. The CDR3 DNA is TGCGCCAGCAGCCAAGAGCATAACAGGCGGACGGGAAACACCATATATTTT. This encodes CASSQEHNRRTGNTIYF.

V usage is TRBV7-6 and J usage is TRBJ1-2; D is ambiguous. Germline CDR1 reads SGHVS; CDR2 reads FNYEAQ. CDR3 length: 16 amino acids. Trimming removed 4 bases at V and 5 bases at J, with 20 bases between. The CDR3 reads CASSSEASVPLYGYTF. In nucleotides, the CDR3 is TGTGCCAGCAGCTCTGAGGCCTCGGTTCCCCTTTATGGCTACACCTTC.